This paragraph reports one TCR beta chain. The data were obtained in a study of blood T cell repertoires in COVID-19. Overall study context: Samples came from the United States, Italy and Spain, spanning acute and convalescent COVID-19.

The V gene's germline CDR1 is MDHEN and CDR2 SYDVKM. The J segment lost 3 bases and the V segment lost 4 bases, leaving 4 bases of the junction unmatched. The CDR3 loop spans 15 amino acids. Ages ranged from about 18 to 89 years, with residence in about 23 US areas. Which cohort a participant joined came from the clinical history participants gave. The data were produced by immunoSEQ multiplex PCR, yet TCRdb's version contains in-frame clones alone and is incomplete. The data show roughly 250,000 clones, under 95% seen once. The clonotype comes from a woman between 18 and 29 years old who had recovered from COVID-19. The material sequenced was PBMCs or T cells enriched from blood (not recorded which). This chain links TRBV28 with TRBJ2-7; 12 bases fit TRBD2. Here the CDR3 reads CASSSTSGRYYEQYF. For the CDR3, the DNA is TGTGCCAGCAGTTCGACTAGCGGGAGATACTACGAGCAGTACTTC.